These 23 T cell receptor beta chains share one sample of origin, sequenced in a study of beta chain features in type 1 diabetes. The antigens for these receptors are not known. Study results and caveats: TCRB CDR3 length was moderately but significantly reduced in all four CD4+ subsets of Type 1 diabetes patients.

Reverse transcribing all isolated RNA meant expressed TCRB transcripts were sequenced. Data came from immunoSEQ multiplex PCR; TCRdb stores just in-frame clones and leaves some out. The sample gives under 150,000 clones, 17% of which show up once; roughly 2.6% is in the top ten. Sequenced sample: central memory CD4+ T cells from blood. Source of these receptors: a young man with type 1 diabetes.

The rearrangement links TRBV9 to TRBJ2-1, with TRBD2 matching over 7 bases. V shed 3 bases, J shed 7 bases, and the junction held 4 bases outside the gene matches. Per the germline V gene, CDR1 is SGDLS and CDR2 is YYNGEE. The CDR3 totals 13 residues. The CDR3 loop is CASSGKAGNEQFF. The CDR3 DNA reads TGTGCCAGCAGCGGAAAAGCGGGAAATGAGCAGTTCTTC. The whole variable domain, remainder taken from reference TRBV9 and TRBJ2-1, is DSGVTQTPKHLITATGQRVTLRCSPRSGDLSVYWYQQSLDQGLQFLIQYYNGEERAKGNILERFSAQQFPDLHSELNLSSLELGDSALYFCASSGKAGNEQFFGPGTRLTVL.

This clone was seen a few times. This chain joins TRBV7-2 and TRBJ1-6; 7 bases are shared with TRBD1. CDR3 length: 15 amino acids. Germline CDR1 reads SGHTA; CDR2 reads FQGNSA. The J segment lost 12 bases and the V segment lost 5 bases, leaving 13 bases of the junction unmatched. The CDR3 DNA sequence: TGTGCCAGCAGCGCAGTACAGGGGCCGCTTCGACCCCTCCACTTT. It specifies CASSAVQGPLRPLHF.

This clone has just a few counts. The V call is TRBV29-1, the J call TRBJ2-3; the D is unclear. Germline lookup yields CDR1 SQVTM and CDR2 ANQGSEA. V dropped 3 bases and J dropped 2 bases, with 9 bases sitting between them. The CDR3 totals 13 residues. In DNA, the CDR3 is TGCAGCGTTGATGCAACCGACACAGATACGCAGTATTTT. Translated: CSVDATDTDTQYF.

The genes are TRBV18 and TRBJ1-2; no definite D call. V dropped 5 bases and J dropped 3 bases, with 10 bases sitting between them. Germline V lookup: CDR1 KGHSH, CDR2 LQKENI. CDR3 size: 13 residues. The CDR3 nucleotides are TGTGCCAGCTCATCAGACGGGGACTATGGCTACACCTTC. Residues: CASSSDGDYGYTF.

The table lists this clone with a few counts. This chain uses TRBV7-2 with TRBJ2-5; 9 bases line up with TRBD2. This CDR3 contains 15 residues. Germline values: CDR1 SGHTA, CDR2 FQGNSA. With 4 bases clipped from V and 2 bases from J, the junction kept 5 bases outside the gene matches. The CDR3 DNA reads TGTGCCAGCAGCTCCTCAGCGGGGGGTCAAGAGACCCAGTACTTC. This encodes CASSSSAGGQETQYF.

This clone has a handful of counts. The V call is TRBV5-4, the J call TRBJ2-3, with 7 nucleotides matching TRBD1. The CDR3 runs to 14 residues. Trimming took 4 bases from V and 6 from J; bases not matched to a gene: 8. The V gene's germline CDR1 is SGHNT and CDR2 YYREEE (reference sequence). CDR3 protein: CASSGQDEGDTQYF. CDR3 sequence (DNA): TGTGCCAGCAGCGGACAGGACGAGGGGGATACGCAGTATTTT.

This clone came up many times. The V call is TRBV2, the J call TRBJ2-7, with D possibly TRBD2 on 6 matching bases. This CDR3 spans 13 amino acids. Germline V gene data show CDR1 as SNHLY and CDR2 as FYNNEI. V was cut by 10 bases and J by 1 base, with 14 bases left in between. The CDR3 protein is CANARDGSYEQYF. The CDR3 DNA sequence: TGTGCCAACGCGCGGGACGGATCCTACGAGCAGTACTTC.

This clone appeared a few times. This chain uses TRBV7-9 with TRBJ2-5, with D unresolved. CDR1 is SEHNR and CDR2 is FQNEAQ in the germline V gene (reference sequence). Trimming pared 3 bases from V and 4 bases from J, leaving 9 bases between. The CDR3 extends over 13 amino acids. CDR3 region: CASSFTPVETQYF. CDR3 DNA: TGTGCCAGCAGCTTTACCCCTGTAGAGACCCAGTACTTC.

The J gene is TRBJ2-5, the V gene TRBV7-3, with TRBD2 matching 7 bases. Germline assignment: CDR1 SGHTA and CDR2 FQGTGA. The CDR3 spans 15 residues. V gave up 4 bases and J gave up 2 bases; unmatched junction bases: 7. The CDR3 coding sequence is TGTGCCAGCAGCTCTCGCGGGGGTACTCAAGAGACCCAGTACTTC. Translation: CASSSRGGTQETQYF.

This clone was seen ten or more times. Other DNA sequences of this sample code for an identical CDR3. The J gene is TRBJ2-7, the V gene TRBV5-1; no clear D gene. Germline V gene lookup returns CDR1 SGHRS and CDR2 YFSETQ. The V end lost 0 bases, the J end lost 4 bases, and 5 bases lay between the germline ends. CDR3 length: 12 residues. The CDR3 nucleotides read TGCGCCAGCAGCTTGGACTTATACGAGCAGTACTTC. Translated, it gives CASSLDLYEQYF.

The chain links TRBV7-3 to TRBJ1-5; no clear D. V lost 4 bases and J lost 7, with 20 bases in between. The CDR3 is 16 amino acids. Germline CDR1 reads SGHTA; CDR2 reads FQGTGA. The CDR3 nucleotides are TGTGCCAGCAGCTCACTTACCGGGAGCCCGGCCCAGCCCCAGCATTTT. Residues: CASSSLTGSPAQPQHF.

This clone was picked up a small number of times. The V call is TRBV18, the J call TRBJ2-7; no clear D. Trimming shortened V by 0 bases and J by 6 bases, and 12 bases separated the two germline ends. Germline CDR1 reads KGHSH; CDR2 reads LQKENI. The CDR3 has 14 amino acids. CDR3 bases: TGTGCCAGCTCACCACCAGTCCCTTCGGCCGAGCAGTACTTC. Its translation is CASSPPVPSAEQYF.

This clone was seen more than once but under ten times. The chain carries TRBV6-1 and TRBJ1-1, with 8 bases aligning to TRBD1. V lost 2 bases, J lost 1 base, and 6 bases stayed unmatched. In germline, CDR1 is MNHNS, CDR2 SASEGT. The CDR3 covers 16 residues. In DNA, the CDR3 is TGTGCCAGCAGTGAATCATGGACAGGGAGGAACACTGAAGCTTTCTTT. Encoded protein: CASSESWTGRNTEAFF.

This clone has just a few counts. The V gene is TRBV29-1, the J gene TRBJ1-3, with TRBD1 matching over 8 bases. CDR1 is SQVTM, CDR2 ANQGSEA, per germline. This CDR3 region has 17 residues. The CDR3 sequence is CRVAGTGDSGPGNTIYF. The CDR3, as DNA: TGCAGAGTCGCCGGGACAGGTGACTCTGGGCCTGGAAACACCATATATTTT.

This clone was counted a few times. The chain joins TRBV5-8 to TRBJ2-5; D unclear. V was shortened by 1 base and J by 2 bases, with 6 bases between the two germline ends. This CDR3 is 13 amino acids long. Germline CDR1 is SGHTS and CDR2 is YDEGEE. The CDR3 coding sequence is TGTGCCAGCAGCTTGTCACAGCAAGAGACCCAGTACTTC. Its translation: CASSLSQQETQYF.

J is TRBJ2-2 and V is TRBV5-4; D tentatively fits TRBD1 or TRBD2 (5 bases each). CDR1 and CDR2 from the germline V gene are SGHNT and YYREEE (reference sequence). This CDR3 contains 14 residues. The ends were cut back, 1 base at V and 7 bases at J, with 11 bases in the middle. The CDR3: CASSLMDGGGELFF. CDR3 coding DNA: TGTGCCAGCAGCTTGATGGATGGGGGCGGGGAGCTGTTTTTT.

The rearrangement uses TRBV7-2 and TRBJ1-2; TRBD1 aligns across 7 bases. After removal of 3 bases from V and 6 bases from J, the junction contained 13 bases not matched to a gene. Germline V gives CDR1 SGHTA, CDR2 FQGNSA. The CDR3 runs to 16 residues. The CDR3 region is CASSLDGQAWAHGYTF. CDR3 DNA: TGTGCCAGCAGCTTGGACGGACAGGCTTGGGCCCATGGCTACACCTTC.

The DNA for the CDR3 is TGTGCCAGCAGCCAAGATCAGGAGACTGGGTCAGATACGCAGTATTTT. This translates into CASSQDQETGSDTQYF. The V and J genes are TRBV4-2 and TRBJ2-3; D gene unclear. The CDR3 has 16 residues. Germline V CDR1 and CDR2: LGHNA, YNFKEQ. Trimming shortened V by 0 bases and J by 4 bases, and 14 bases separated the two germline ends.

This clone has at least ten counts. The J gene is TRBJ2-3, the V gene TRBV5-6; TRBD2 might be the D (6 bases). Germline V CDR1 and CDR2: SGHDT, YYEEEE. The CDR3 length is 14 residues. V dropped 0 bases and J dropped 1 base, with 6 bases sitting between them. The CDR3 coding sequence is TGTGCCAGCAGCTTGGCTAGCGGCACAGATACGCAGTATTTT. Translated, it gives CASSLASGTDTQYF.

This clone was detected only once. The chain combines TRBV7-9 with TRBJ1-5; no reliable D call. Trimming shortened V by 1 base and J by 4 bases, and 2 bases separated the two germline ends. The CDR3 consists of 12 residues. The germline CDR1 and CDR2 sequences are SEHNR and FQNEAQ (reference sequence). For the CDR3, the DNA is TGTGCCAGCAGCTTAGGGAATCAGCCCCAGCATTTT. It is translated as CASSLGNQPQHF.

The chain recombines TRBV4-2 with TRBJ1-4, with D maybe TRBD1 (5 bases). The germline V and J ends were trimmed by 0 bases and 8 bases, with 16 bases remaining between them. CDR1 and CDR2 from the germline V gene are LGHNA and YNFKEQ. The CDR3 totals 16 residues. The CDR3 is CASSQDRGRGGEKLFF. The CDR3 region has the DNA TGTGCCAGCAGCCAAGACCGCGGTAGGGGAGGGGAAAAACTGTTTTTT.

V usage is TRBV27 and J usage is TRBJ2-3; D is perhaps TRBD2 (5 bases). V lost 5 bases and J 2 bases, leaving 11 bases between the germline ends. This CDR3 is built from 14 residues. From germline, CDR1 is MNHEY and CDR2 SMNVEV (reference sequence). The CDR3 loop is CASSVSGVTDTQYF. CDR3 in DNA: TGTGCCAGCAGTGTAAGCGGAGTCACAGATACGCAGTATTTT.

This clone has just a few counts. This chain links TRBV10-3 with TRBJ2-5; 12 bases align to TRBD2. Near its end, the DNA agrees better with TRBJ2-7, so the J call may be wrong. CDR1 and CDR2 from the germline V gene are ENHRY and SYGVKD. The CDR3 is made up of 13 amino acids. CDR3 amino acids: CASARLAGDEQYF. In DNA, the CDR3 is TGTGCCAGTGCTCGACTAGCGGGAGACGAGCAGTACTTC.